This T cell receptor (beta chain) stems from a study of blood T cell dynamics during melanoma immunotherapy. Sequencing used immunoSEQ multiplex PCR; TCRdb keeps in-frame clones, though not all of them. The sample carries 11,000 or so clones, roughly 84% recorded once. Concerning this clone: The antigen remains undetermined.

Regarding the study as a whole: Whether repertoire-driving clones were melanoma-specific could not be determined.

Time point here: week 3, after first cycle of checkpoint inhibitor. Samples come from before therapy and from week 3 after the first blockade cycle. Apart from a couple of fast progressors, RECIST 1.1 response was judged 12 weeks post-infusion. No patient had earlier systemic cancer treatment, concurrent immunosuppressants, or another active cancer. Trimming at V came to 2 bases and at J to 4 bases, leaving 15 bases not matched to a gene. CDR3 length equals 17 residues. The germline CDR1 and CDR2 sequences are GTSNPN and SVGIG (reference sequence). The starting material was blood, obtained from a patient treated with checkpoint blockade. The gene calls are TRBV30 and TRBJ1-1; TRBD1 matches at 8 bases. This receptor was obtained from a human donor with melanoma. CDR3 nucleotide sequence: TGTGCCTGGAGTAAGTCTCAGGGGGCGAAGGGTGGCACTGAAGCTTTCTTT. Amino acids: CAWSKSQGAKGGTEAFF.